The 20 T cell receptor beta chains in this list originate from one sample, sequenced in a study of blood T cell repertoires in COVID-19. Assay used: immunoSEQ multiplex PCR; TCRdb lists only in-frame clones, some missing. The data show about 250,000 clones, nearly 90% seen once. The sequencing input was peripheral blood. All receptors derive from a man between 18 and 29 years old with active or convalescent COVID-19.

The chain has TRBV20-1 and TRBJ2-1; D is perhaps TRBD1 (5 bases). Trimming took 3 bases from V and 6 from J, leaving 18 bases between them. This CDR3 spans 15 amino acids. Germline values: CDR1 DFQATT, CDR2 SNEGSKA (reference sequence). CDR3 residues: CSASPLPDMPNEQFF. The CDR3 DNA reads TGCAGTGCTAGTCCCCTCCCGGACATGCCCAATGAGCAGTTCTTC.

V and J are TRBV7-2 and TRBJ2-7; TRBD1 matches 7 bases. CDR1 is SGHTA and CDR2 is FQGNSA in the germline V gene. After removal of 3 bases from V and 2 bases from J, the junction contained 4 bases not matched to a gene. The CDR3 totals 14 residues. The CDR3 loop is CASSLRTGAYEQYF. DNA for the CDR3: TGTGCCAGCAGCTTGAGGACAGGCGCCTACGAGCAGTACTTC.

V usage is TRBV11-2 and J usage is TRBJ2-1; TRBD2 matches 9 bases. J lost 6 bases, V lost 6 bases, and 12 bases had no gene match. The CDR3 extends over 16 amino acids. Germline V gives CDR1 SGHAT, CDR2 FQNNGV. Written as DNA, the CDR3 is TGTGCCAGCAGTTCCCGGGGTCTAGCGGGAATCAATGAGCAGTTCTTC. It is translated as CASSSRGLAGINEQFF.

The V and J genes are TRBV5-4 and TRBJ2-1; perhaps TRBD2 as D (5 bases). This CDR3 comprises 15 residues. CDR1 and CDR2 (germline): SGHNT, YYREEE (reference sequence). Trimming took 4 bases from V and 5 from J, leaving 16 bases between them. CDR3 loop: CASSRNVGVDNEQFF. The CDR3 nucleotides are TGTGCCAGCAGCCGCAACGTCGGGGTCGACAATGAGCAGTTCTTC.

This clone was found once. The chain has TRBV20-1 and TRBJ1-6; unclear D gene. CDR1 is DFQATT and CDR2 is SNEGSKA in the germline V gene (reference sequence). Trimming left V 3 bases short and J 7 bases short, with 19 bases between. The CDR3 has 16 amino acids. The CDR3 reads CSASGAEAGLNSPLHF. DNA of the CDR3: TGCAGTGCTAGTGGTGCGGAGGCAGGTCTGAATTCACCCCTCCACTTT.

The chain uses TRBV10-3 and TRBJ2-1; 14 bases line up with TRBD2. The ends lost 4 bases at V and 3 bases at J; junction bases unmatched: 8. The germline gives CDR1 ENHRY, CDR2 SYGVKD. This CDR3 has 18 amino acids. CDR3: CAISGRGLAGVGYNEQFF. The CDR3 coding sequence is TGTGCCATCAGTGGCAGGGGACTAGCGGGAGTGGGCTACAATGAGCAGTTCTTC.

The chain's CDR3 is CAIRPGLAGVNSTDTQYF. The CDR3 nucleotides read TGTGCCATCAGGCCCGGACTAGCGGGAGTTAATAGCACAGATACGCAGTATTTT. The chain recombines TRBV10-3 with TRBJ2-3; 13 bases align to TRBD2. The ends lost 6 bases at V and 0 bases at J; junction bases unmatched: 9. The CDR3 is 18 amino acids. Germline V gene sequence: CDR1 ENHRY, CDR2 SYGVKD.

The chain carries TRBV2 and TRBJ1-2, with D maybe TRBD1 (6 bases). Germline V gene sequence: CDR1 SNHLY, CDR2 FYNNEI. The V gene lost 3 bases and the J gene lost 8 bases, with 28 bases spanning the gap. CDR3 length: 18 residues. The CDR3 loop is CASSEVAGVGLGRLGYTF. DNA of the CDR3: TGTGCCAGCAGTGAGGTAGCAGGGGTAGGATTGGGGAGATTAGGCTACACCTTC.

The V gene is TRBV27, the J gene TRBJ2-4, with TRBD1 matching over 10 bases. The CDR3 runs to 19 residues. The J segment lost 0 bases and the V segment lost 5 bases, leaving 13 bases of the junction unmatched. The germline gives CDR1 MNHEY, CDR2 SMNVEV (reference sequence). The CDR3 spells CASSHLPGQGSIAKNIQYF. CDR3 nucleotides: TGTGCCAGCAGTCATCTCCCGGGACAGGGGTCCATAGCCAAAAACATTCAGTACTTC.

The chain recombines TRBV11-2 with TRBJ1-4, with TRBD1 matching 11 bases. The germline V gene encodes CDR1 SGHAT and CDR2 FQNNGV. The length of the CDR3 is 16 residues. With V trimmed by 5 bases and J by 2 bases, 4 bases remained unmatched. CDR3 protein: CASSLGTGGTNEKLFF. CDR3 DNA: TGTGCCAGCAGCCTTGGGACAGGGGGGACTAATGAAAAACTGTTTTTT.

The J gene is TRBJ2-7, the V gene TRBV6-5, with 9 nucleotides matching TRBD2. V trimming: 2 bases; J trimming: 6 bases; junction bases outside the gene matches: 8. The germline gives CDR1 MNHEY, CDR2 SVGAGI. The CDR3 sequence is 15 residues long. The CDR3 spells CASSYNSAGGGEQYF. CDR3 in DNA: TGTGCCAGCAGTTACAATTCAGCGGGAGGCGGCGAGCAGTACTTC.

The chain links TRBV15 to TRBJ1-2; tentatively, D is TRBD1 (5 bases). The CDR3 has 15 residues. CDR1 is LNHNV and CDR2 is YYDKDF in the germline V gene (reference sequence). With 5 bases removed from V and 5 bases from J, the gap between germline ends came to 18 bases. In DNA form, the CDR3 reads TGTGCCACCAGCTCCATCGGGGGGACCCTATATGGCTACACCTTC. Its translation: CATSSIGGTLYGYTF. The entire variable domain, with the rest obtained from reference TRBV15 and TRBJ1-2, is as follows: DAMVIQNPRYQVTQFGKPVTLSCSQTLNHNVMYWYQQKSSQAPKLLFHYYDKDFNNEADTPDNFQSRRPNTSFCFLDIRSPGLGDTAMYLCATSSIGGTLYGYTFGSGTRLTVV.

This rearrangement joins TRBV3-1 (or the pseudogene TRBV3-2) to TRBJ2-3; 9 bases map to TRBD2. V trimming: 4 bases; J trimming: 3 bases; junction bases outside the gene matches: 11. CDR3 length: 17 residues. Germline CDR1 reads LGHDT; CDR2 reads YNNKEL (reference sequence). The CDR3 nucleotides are TGTGCCAGCAGCCCCCGGCGAGCGGGAGGATTTACAGATACGCAGTATTTT. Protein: CASSPRRAGGFTDTQYF.

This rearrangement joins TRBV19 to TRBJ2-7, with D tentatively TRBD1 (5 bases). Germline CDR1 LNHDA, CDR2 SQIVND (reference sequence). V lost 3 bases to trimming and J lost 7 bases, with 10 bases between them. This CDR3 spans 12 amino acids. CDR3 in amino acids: CASSIDSWEQYF. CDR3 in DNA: TGTGCCAGTAGTATCGACAGTTGGGAGCAGTACTTC.

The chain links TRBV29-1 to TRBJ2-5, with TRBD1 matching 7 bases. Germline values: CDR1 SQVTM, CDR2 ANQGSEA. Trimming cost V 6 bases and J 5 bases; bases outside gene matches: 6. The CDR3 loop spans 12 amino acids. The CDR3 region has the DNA TGCAGCGTCGCAGGGGGAGCGGAGACCCAGTACTTC. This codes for CSVAGGAETQYF.

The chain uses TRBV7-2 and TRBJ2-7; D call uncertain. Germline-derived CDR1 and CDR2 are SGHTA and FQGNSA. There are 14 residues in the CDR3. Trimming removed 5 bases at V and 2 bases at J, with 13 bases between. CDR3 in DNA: TGTGCCAGCAGCGCGGCGTCGAAGACCTACGAGCAGTACTTC. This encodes CASSAASKTYEQYF. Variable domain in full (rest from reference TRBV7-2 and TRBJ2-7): GAGVSQSPSNKVTEKGKDVELRCDPISGHTALYWYRQSLGQGLEFLIYFQGNSAPDKSGLPSDRFSAERTGGSVSTLTIQRTQQEDSAVYLCASSAASKTYEQYFGPGTRLTVT.

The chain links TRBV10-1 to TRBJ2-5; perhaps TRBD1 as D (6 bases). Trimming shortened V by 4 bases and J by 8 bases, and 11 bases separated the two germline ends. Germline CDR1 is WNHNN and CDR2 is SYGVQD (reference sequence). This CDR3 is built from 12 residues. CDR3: CASSGDTQTQYF. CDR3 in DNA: TGCGCCAGCAGTGGGGACACCCAAACCCAGTACTTC.

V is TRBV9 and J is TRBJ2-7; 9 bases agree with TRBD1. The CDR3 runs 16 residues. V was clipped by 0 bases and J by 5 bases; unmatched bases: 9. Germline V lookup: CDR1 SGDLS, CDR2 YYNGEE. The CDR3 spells CASSVGGGQGSHEQYF. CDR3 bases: TGTGCCAGCAGCGTAGGGGGCGGACAGGGGAGCCACGAGCAGTACTTC. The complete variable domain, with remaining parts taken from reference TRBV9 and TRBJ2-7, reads DSGVTQTPKHLITATGQRVTLRCSPRSGDLSVYWYQQSLDQGLQFLIQYYNGEERAKGNILERFSAQQFPDLHSELNLSSLELGDSALYFCASSVGGGQGSHEQYFGPGTRLTVT.

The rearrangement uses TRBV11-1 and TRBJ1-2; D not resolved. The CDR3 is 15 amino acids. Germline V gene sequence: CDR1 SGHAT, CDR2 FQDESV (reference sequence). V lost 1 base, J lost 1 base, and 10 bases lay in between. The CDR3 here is CASSLESALNYGYTF. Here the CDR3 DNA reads TGTGCCAGCAGCTTAGAGAGCGCGCTTAACTATGGCTACACCTTC. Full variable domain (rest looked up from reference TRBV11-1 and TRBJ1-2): EAEVAQSPRYKITEKSQAVAFWCDPISGHATLYWYRQILGQGPELLVQFQDESVVDDSQLPKDRFSAERLKGVDSTLKIQPAELGDSAMYLCASSLESALNYGYTFGSGTRLTVV.

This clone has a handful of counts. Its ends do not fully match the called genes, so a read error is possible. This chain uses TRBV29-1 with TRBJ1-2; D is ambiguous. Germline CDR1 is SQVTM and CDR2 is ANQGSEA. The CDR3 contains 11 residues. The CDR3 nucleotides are TGCAGCGTTGGCTCTGGAGGGCGGGGATTCTTC. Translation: CSVGSGGRGFF.